This record concerns one T cell receptor (beta chain) sequence. What it binds is not known. Generated by immunoSEQ multiplex PCR, the TCRdb table keeps only in-frame clones and is missing some. Altogether around 190,000 clones are present, approximately 86% being singletons, with the ten largest covering 7.2%. The data derive from a study of cytomegalovirus exposure and HLA in healthy donors. Study findings and constraints: In the approximately 120 validation repertoires, a later analysis found that first-cohort TCR clusters tended to co-occur.

V was cut by 0 bases and J by 2 bases, with 5 bases left in between. This CDR3 is built from 13 residues. CDR1 SGHRS and CDR2 YFSETQ come from the germline V gene. The source of this sequence is a man in his thirties or forties in good health and CMV-seropositive. This chain links TRBV5-1 with TRBJ2-5, with no clear D. Specimen: PBMCs. Here the CDR3 reads CASSLGPQETQYF. CDR3 bases: TGCGCCAGCAGCTTGGGTCCACAAGAGACCCAGTACTTC.